Listed below are T cell receptor beta chains from one sample, sequenced in a study of tumor and adjacent non-tumor tissue in lung cancer. TCRdb re-analysed the multiplex PCR reads in MiXCR, keeping a single row per CDR3 protein. The sample holds 120,000 to 150,000 distinct CDR3 sequences; around 61% are singletons and the top ten take roughly 20%. The sample was lung tumor tissue. The receptors shown here come from a man between 60 and 75 years old with small cell lung cancer. The CDR3 runs from the conserved cysteine through the conserved F or W. The D gene is left open where the match is weak. The listing skips clone size in some rows; elsewhere it reads once, few, many or a size class.

j_call,clone_size,v_call,d_call,cdr3_aa,cdr3_nt
TRBJ2-5,.,TRBV11-2,TRBD2,CASSLDSGTSNVETQYF,TGTGCCAGCAGCCTGGATTCAGGGACTAGCAATGTGGAGACCCAGTACTTC
TRBJ2-2,few,TRBV5-6,.,CASSLARGRGSDTGELFF,TGTGCCAGCAGCTTGGCCAGGGGAAGGGGTTCGGACACCGGGGAGCTGTTTTTT
TRBJ1-3,few,TRBV4-1,.,CASSLEERNTIYF,TGCGCCAGCAGTCTGGAGGAGAGAAACACCATATATTTT
TRBJ2-1,.,TRBV29-1,.,CSVEVRKRLFF,TGCAGCGTTGAAGTACGGAAAAGGTTGTTCTTC
TRBJ2-3,.,TRBV19,.,CASRSLGCTDTQYF,TGTGCCAGTAGATCTCTGGGTTGCACAGATACGCAATATTTT
TRBJ2-2,.,TRBV11-2,.,CASSLRPLGGVLFF,TGTGCCAGCAGTCTGCGGCCCTTAGGCGGGGTGCTGTTTTTT
TRBJ2-7,.,TRBV20-1,TRBD1,CSARDRDRDYERYF,TGCAGTGCTAGAGATCGGGACAGGGACTATGAGCGGTACTTC
TRBJ2-1,.,TRBV20-1,TRBD2,CSAPFGGYNEQFF,TGCAGTGCTCCCTTCGGGGGGTACAATGAGCAGTTCTTC
TRBJ1-5,.,TRBV4-1,TRBD1,CASIHGRGWGSNQPKHF,TGCGCCAGCATCCACGGCAGGGGGTGGGGGAGCAATCAGCCCAAGCATTTT
TRBJ1-2,few,TRBV6-2/TRBV6-3,.,CASSYSIMSHYGYTF,TGTGCCAGCAGTTACTCGATTATGTCCCACTATGGCTACACCTTC
TRBJ2-2,once,TRBV29-1,.,CSVMIGAAGELFF,TGCAGCGTGATGATAGGGGCGGCAGGGGAGCTGTTTTTT
TRBJ1-5,.,TRBV7-3,.,CASSRNQPQHF,TGTGCCAGCAGCCGCAATCAGCCCCAGCATTTT
TRBJ1-2,.,TRBV29-1,.,CSVQYEYGYTF,TGCAGCGTTCAATACGAGTATGGCTACACCTTC
TRBJ2-3,.,TRBV29-1,.,CSFHGLHNTDTQYF,TGCAGTTTCCATGGACTACATAACACAGATACGCAGTATTTT
TRBJ2-2,many,TRBV5-1,TRBD2,CASSPPLAGHGELFF,TGCGCCAGCAGCCCCCCTCTAGCGGGACACGGGGAGCTGTTTTTT
TRBJ2-3,.,TRBV10-3,.,CAIRTTDTQYF,TGTGCCATAAGGACGACGGATACGCAGTATTTT
TRBJ1-4,.,TRBV30,.,CAWSVRVVKGHEKLFF,TGTGCCTGGAGTGTACGAGTCGTAAAGGGGCATGAAAAACTGTTTTTT
TRBJ2-3,once,TRBV11-1,TRBD2,CASRLTHWDSGRRETQYF,TGTGCCAGCAGATTGACCCACTGGGATAGCGGGAGAAGAGAGACGCAGTATTTT
TRBJ1-4,.,TRBV6-5,TRBD1,CASSFARTGDEKLFF,TGTGCCAGCAGTTTTGCCCGGACAGGTGATGAAAAACTGTTTTTT
TRBJ2-6,.,TRBV11-1,.,CASKQTAGSGANVLTF,TGTGCCAGCAAGCAAACGGCGGGGTCTGGGGCCAACGTCCTGACTTTC
TRBJ1-1,.,TRBV11-2,.,CARSLVGRGTAAFF,TGTGCCAGAAGCTTAGTTGGGAGAGGTACAGCAGCTTTCTTT
TRBJ1-2,few,TRBV12-3/TRBV12-4,.,CASRSGLFSAGYTF,TGTGCCAGCAGATCCGGACTTTTTTCTGCGGGCTACACCTTC
TRBJ2-3,once,TRBV6-5,TRBD1,CAGSYTSQGADTLYF,TGTGCCGGCAGTTACACCTCACAGGGGGCAGATACGCTGTATTTT
TRBJ2-1,many,TRBV10-3,TRBD1,CAISGDRGDNEQFF,TGTGCCATCAGTGGCGACAGGGGGGACAATGAGCAGTTCTTC
TRBJ1-2,few,TRBV4-1,TRBD1,CASSQGQSYGYTF,TGCGCCAGCAGCCAGGGACAGAGCTATGGCTACACCTTC
TRBJ1-1,.,TRBV11-3,.,CVTSKEGGTEAFF,TGTGTCACTAGTAAGGAGGGGGGCACTGAAGCTTTCTTT
TRBJ1-1,few,TRBV12-3/TRBV12-4,.,CASSSPFGHLSLSSKTLKLSF,.
TRBJ1-1,.,TRBV6-5,TRBD1,CASRRGQGANTEAFF,TGTGCCTCGCGTCGGGGACAGGGGGCGAACACTGAAGCTTTCTTT
TRBJ1-2,.,TRBV11-2,.,CASSLAGVVNYGYTF,TGTGCCAGCAGCTTAGCGGGGGTAGTGAACTATGGCTACACCTTC
TRBJ2-1,many,TRBV20-1,.,CSARGEGGYNEQFF,TGCAGTGCTAGGGGCGAGGGCGGCTACAATGAGCAGTTCTTC
TRBJ2-3,.,TRBV5-1,TRBD2,CASSPGLAGASADTQYF,TGCGCCAGCAGCCCCGGACTAGCGGGAGCGAGCGCAGATACGCAGTATTTT
TRBJ2-1,.,TRBV7-9,.,CASSRRQGTNELFF,TGTGCCAGCAGCCGCCGCCAGGGGACTAATGAGCTGTTCTTC
TRBJ1-2,many,TRBV6-5,.,CASSRQYGEYGYTF,TGTGCCAGCAGTCGACAGTATGGGGAATATGGCTACACCTTC
TRBJ2-5,.,TRBV11-2,.,CASRLEAPQGTQYF,TGTGCCAGCAGATTAGAGGCCCCCCAAGGGACCCAGTACTTC
TRBJ1-6,.,TRBV11-1,TRBD1,CASSSGDRTHNSRLHF,TGTGCTAGCAGCTCGGGGGACAGGACGCATAATTCACGCCTCCACTTT
TRBJ2-7,.,TRBV4-1,TRBD2,CASSPTPSGRHEQYF,TGCGCCAGCAGCCCCACCCCTAGCGGGAGACACGAGCAGTACTTC
TRBJ2-1,.,TRBV11-3,.,CASSSGTTTLDDEQFF,TGTGCCAGTAGCTCCGGGACGACGACTTTAGATGATGAGCAGTTCTTC
TRBJ2-1,many,TRBV29-1,TRBD2,CSVEGRGGGGDEQFF,TGCAGCGTTGAAGGTCGGGGGGGCGGAGGGGATGAGCAGTTCTTC
TRBJ2-3,.,TRBV12-3/TRBV12-4,TRBD2,CASSPTSGRPSTDTQYF,TGTGCCAGCAGTCCAACTAGCGGGAGACCGAGCACAGATACGCAGTATTTT
TRBJ2-7,many,TRBV11-2,.,CASSLSPSPSYEQYF,TGTGCCAGCAGCTTATCTCCGAGTCCCTCCTACGAGCAGTACTTC
TRBJ1-5,.,TRBV6-2/TRBV6-3,.,CASTKTGLRESQHF,TGTGCCAGCACCAAAACAGGGCTGAGGGAGTCCCAGCATTTT
TRBJ2-5,.,TRBV5-1,TRBD2,CASSPGLAGGSVETQYF,TGCGCCAGCAGCCCTGGACTAGCGGGAGGGTCTGTGGAGACCCAGTACTTC
TRBJ1-2,.,TRBV20-1,TRBD1,CSAPDRAGGYIF,TGCAGTGCCCCTGACAGGGCTGGTGGCTACATCTTC